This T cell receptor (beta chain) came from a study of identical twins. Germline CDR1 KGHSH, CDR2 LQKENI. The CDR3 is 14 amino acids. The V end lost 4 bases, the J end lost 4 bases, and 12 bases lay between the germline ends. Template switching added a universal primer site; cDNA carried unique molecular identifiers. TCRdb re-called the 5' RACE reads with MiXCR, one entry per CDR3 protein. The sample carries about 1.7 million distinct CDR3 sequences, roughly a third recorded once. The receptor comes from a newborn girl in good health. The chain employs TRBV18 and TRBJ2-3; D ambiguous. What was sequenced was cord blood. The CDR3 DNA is TGTGCCAGCTCACGCGCCCGGCGCGCAGATACGCAGTATTTT. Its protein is CASSRARRADTQYF.